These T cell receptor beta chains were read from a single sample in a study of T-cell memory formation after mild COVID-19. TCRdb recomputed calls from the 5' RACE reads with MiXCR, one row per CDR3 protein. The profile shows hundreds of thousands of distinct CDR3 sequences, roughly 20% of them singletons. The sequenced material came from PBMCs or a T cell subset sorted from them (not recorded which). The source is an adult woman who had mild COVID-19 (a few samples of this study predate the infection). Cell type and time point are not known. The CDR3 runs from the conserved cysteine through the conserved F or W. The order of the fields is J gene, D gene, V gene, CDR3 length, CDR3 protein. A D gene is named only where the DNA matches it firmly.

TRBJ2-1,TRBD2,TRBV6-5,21,CASSFDWIQREPGSSYNEQFF
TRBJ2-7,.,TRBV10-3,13,CAISDYSYYEQYF
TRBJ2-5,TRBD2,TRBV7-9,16,CASSSRRLAAQETQYF
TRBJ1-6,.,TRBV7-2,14,CASSLGADRSPLHF
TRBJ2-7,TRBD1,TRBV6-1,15,CASSEAGQFTYEQYF
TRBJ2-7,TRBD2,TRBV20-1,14,CSAGTSGSRYEQYF
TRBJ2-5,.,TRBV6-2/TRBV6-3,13,CASSFHAQETQYF
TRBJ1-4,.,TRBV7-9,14,CASSLSRDFEKLFF
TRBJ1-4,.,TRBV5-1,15,CASSLATVDNEKLFF
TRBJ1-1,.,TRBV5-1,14,CASSLEHPNTEAFF